These 8 T cell receptor beta chains came from one sample sequenced in a study of beta chain features in type 1 diabetes. Reverse transcription of all isolated RNA meant that expressed TCRB transcripts were sequenced. Produced via immunoSEQ multiplex PCR; TCRdb's table is partial and in-frame only. The sample carries hundreds of thousands of clones, roughly 12% recorded once. The specimen sequenced was naive CD4+ T cells from blood. These receptors were taken from a man aged 18 to 35 in good health.

Only a few counts were recorded for this clone. V and J are TRBV25-1 and TRBJ2-3; D call uncertain. Per the germline V gene, CDR1 is MGHDK and CDR2 is SYGVNS. Trimming pared 1 base from V and 6 bases from J, leaving 8 bases between. The CDR3 is made up of 13 amino acids. CDR3 DNA: TGTGCCAGCAGTGAATTATGGGCGGATACGCAGTATTTT. It yields the protein CASSELWADTQYF.

This clone has just a few counts. The chain joins TRBV4-3 to TRBJ1-1; TRBD1 matches 7 bases. Germline-derived CDR1 and CDR2 are LGHNA and YSLEER. J lost 5 bases, V lost 3 bases, and 9 bases had no gene match. The CDR3 spans 15 residues. The CDR3: CASSQGDSRGTEAFF. CDR3 coding DNA: TGCGCCAGCAGCCAGGGGGACAGCCGAGGGACTGAAGCTTTCTTT.

Notes on this clone: The same CDR3 can be traced to other DNA sequences in this sample. The chain joins TRBV6-5 to TRBJ2-7, with D perhaps TRBD2 (5 bases). The CDR3 is 13 amino acids. The V and J ends lost 0 bases and 3 bases respectively, with 6 bases between them. CDR1 and CDR2 from the germline V gene are MNHEY and SVGAGI. DNA of the CDR3: TGTGCCAGCAGTTACTCACGGGGCTACGAGCAGTACTTC. This translates into CASSYSRGYEQYF.

This chain joins TRBV15 and TRBJ2-2; a possible D gene is TRBD1 (6 bases). CDR3 length equals 15 residues. Germline V CDR1 and CDR2: LNHNV, YYDKDF (reference sequence). Trimming removed 5 bases from V and 3 bases from J, with 13 bases in between. The CDR3 reads CATSQRQVYTGELFF. CDR3 DNA sequence: TGTGCCACCAGCCAACGACAGGTTTACACCGGGGAGCTGTTTTTT.

The CDR3 spells CASSSGVETQYF. The CDR3 DNA sequence: TGCGCCAGCAGCTCAGGGGTGGAGACCCAGTACTTC. The chain employs TRBV5-1 and TRBJ2-5; D may be TRBD1 (6 bases). The CDR3 runs to 12 residues. The ends were cut back, 3 bases at V and 5 bases at J, with 8 bases in the middle. The germline CDR1 and CDR2 sequences are SGHRS and YFSETQ.

The sample holds a few counts of this clone. The chain uses TRBV21-1 and TRBJ1-6. TRBV21-1 is a pseudogene segment. The CDR3 contains 16 residues. The CDR3 DNA reads as TGTGCCAGCAGCAAAGCTCCGTCGGGTCGGGATTCACCCCTCCACTTT. Protein: CASSKAPSGRDSPLHF.

The chain uses TRBV30 and TRBJ2-1; the D is unclear. CDR1 and CDR2 (germline): GTSNPN, SVGIG (reference sequence). The CDR3 has 13 amino acids. With 2 bases removed from V and 9 bases from J, the gap between germline ends came to 14 bases. As DNA, the CDR3 is TGTGCCTGGAGTCCAAATCGGTCGGGTGAGCAGTTCTTC. Its translation is CAWSPNRSGEQFF.

The chain has TRBV19 and TRBJ2-7, with D tentatively TRBD1 (7 bases). The V and J ends lost 6 bases and 3 bases respectively, with 18 bases between them. The CDR3 runs to 15 residues. CDR1 is LNHDA, CDR2 SQIVND, per germline (reference sequence). CDR3 loop: CASRRAGGPDYEQYF. As DNA, the CDR3 is TGTGCCAGTAGACGAGCAGGGGGGCCGGACTACGAGCAGTACTTC.